The 12 T cell receptor beta chains given below trace back to one sample, sequenced in a study of blood T cell repertoires in COVID-19. The data were produced by immunoSEQ multiplex PCR, yet TCRdb's version contains in-frame clones alone and is incomplete. This table has approximately 280,000 clones, approximately 85% appearing once. Sequencing was carried out using peripheral blood. These receptors were collected from a man between 18 and 29 years old with active or convalescent COVID-19.

The chain links TRBV21-1 to TRBJ1-1; TRBD1, the D gene given by the table, was not confirmed from the DNA. TRBV21-1 is described as a pseudogene. This CDR3 has 14 amino acids. The chain's CDR3 is CARPWDRGPTEAFF. The CDR3 DNA reads as TGTGCCAGGCCTTGGGACAGGGGGCCCACTGAAGCTTTCTTT.

This CDR3 reads CASSGLRVNEQFF. For the CDR3, the DNA is TGCGCCAGCAGTGGTCTACGGGTCAATGAGCAGTTCTTC. The chain uses TRBV10-1 and TRBJ2-1; D remains unclear. Germline V CDR1 and CDR2: WNHNN, SYGVQD (reference sequence). CDR3 length: 13 amino acids. V gave up 4 bases and J gave up 6 bases, with 10 bases separating them.

This chain links TRBV2 with TRBJ1-2; 7 bases match TRBD1. The CDR3 has 10 residues. The V gene end was trimmed by 8 bases and the J gene end by 6 bases; junction bases not matched to a gene: 0. Germline CDR1 reads SNHLY; CDR2 reads FYNNEI. CDR3 nucleotide sequence: TGTGCCAGCGACAGGGATGGCTACACCTTC. Amino acids: CASDRDGYTF.

V gene TRBV10-3 combines with J gene TRBJ2-2, with 12 bases matching TRBD2. The CDR3 totals 16 residues. Looked up from germline, CDR1 is ENHRY and CDR2 is SYGVKD. The junction had 6 bases not matched to a gene; V was cut back by 7 bases and J by 3 bases. The CDR3 coding sequence is TGTGCCATCAACCTAGCGGGGGGGCCATACACCGGGGAGCTGTTTTTT. Translating it yields CAINLAGGPYTGELFF.

The genes are TRBV15 and TRBJ1-1; D is ambiguous. The CDR3 runs 15 residues. V was trimmed by 3 bases and J by 1 base, leaving 12 bases between them. Per germline, CDR1 LNHNV and CDR2 YYDKDF (reference sequence). The CDR3 DNA is TGTGCCACCAGCAGGCGTACCCCAGGGAACACTGAAGCTTTCTTT. Protein sequence: CATSRRTPGNTEAFF.

This clone was seen a handful of times. The J gene is TRBJ1-5, the V gene TRBV18, with 7 bases aligning to TRBD1. Trimming removed 3 bases from V and 11 bases from J; junction bases left unmatched: 10. The CDR3 extends over 14 amino acids. Germline V lookup: CDR1 KGHSH, CDR2 LQKENI. The CDR3 DNA follows: TGTGCCAGCTCACCTGAACAGGGGTGGGTGACCCAGCATTTT. Residues: CASSPEQGWVTQHF.

In its sample, this clone was seen once. J is TRBJ2-5 and V is TRBV4-2; TRBD2 might be the D (5 bases). Germline CDR1 and CDR2: LGHNA and YNFKEQ. The ends were cut back, 4 bases at V and 1 base at J, with 13 bases in the middle. The CDR3 runs to 15 residues. The CDR3 nucleotides read TGTGCCAGCAGCCCCATCGGGGATCTCCAAGAGACCCAGTACTTC. Translation: CASSPIGDLQETQYF.

The chain is built from TRBV7-6 and TRBJ1-6, with 7 positions matching TRBD1. CDR1 is SGHVS and CDR2 is FNYEAQ in the germline V gene. The CDR3 contains 14 residues. V lost 2 bases and J lost 7; bases outside the gene matches: 2. CDR3 sequence (DNA): TGTGCCAGCAGCTTACTGACAGGGAATTCACCCCTCCACTTT. Encoded protein: CASSLLTGNSPLHF.

The chain employs TRBV19 and TRBJ1-2; D unresolved. CDR3 length: 13 residues. Germline V CDR1 and CDR2: LNHDA, SQIVND (reference sequence). The V and J ends lost 3 bases and 8 bases respectively, with 13 bases between them. The CDR3 loop reads CASSISKGSGYTF. CDR3 DNA: TGTGCCAGTAGTATCTCAAAAGGGAGCGGCTACACCTTC. Complete variable domain (other parts from reference TRBV19 and TRBJ1-2): DGGITQSPKYLFRKEGQNVTLSCEQNLNHDAMYWYRQDPGQGLRLIYYSQIVNDFQKGDIAEGYSVSREKKESFPLTVTSAQKNPTAFYLCASSISKGSGYTFGSGTRLTVV.

The chain has TRBV11-2 and TRBJ1-2, with 10 bases aligning to TRBD1. J gave up 5 bases and V 5 bases, and 14 bases lay outside the gene matches. Germline CDR1 reads SGHAT; CDR2 reads FQNNGV. There are 17 residues in the CDR3. In DNA, the CDR3 is TGTGCCAGCAGCCTAGCTCCCGACAGGGGGCTCTTTTATGGCTACACCTTC. Residues: CASSLAPDRGLFYGYTF.

Points on this clone: This specimen includes other DNA sequences encoding the same CDR3. Here the CDR3 reads CATSGGGNQPQHF. DNA of the CDR3: TGTGCCACGAGCGGCGGGGGCAATCAGCCCCAGCATTTT. V and J are TRBV24-1 and TRBJ1-5; D unresolved. Between the trimmed V and J ends, which lost 10 bases and 2 bases, there was a span of 11 bases. Germline CDR1 reads KGHDR; CDR2 reads SFDVKD. The CDR3 is made up of 13 amino acids.

CDR3: CASSIRDRNTEAFF. Written as DNA, the CDR3 is TGTGCCAGTAGTATAAGGGACAGGAACACTGAAGCTTTCTTT. This chain connects TRBV19 to TRBJ1-1; TRBD1 agrees at 7 bases. Germline CDR1 LNHDA, CDR2 SQIVND (reference sequence). This CDR3 has 14 residues. V lost 2 bases and J lost 1; bases outside the gene matches: 1.